These 24 T cell receptor beta chains share one sample of origin, sequenced in a study of cytomegalovirus exposure and HLA in healthy donors. Primers included in the PCR were 60 Vbeta and 13 Jbeta primers. Generated by immunoSEQ multiplex PCR, the TCRdb table keeps only in-frame clones and is missing some. The sample has nearly 110,000 clones, approximately 73% seen once. Source material: PBMCs. The receptor source for this set is a man younger than 45 in good health and CMV-seronegative.

The rearrangement joins TRBV5-1 to TRBJ2-7; TRBD2 is a possible D gene (6 bases). Germline V CDR1 and CDR2: SGHRS, YFSETQ. This CDR3 contains 15 residues. With 4 bases removed from V and 1 base from J, the gap between germline ends came to 15 bases. The CDR3 nucleotides are TGCGCCAGCAGCAACCCAGGTGGGGGGTCCTACGAGCAGTACTTC. This translates into CASSNPGGGSYEQYF.

The rearrangement joins TRBV5-1 to TRBJ2-5, with 8 positions matching TRBD1. Germline CDR1 reads SGHRS; CDR2 reads YFSETQ. The ends lost 4 bases at V and 5 bases at J; junction bases unmatched: 10. The CDR3 has 15 residues. As DNA, the CDR3 is TGCGCCAGCAGCACATCCGGGACAGGAGCCGAGACCCAGTACTTC. Translated: CASSTSGTGAETQYF. Combining the CDR3 with reference TRBV5-1 and TRBJ2-5 gives the whole variable domain KAGVTQTPRYLIKTRGQQVTLSCSPISGHRSVSWYQQTPGQGLQFLFEYFSETQRNKGNFPGRFSGRQFSNSRSEMNVSTLELGDSALYLCASSTSGTGAETQYFGPGTRLLVL.

V gene TRBV5-6 combines with J gene TRBJ1-6, with 9 bases aligning to TRBD1. Germline values: CDR1 SGHDT, CDR2 YYEEEE. The junction had 2 bases not matched to a gene; V was cut back by 3 bases and J by 7 bases. This CDR3 spans 14 amino acids. The CDR3 spells CASSYGQGNSPLHF. DNA for the CDR3: TGTGCCAGCAGCTATGGACAGGGGAATTCACCCCTCCACTTT. The full variable domain, its missing parts supplied by reference TRBV5-6 and TRBJ1-6, is DAGVTQSPTHLIKTRGQQVTLRCSPKSGHDTVSWYQQALGQGPQFIFQYYEEEERQRGNFPDRFSGHQFPNYSSELNVNALLLGDSALYLCASSYGQGNSPLHFGNGTRLTVT.

The V and J genes are TRBV7-2 and TRBJ1-5, with a tentative D call TRBD1 (5 bases). The germline V gene encodes CDR1 SGHTA and CDR2 FQGNSA. Trimming took 4 bases from V and 7 from J, leaving 17 bases between them. This CDR3 contains 15 residues. CDR3 sequence (DNA): TGTGCCAGCAGCTCACGCTCCGGGGGGAGGCAGCCCCAGCATTTT. Residues: CASSSRSGGRQPQHF.

The chain couples TRBV6-1 to TRBJ2-5; weak D call: TRBD2 (6 bases). This CDR3 has 14 residues. V was trimmed by 6 bases and J by 2 bases, leaving 13 bases between them. In germline, CDR1 is MNHNS, CDR2 SASEGT. CDR3 region: CASSRRALQETQYF. The CDR3 coding sequence is TGTGCCAGCAGCCGGAGGGCCCTTCAAGAGACCCAGTACTTC.

The chain links TRBV11-1 to TRBJ2-7; 10 bases fit TRBD2. The CDR3 has 17 residues. The J segment lost 3 bases and the V segment lost 2 bases, leaving 10 bases of the junction unmatched. CDR1 is SGHAT, CDR2 FQDESV, per germline (reference sequence). The CDR3 DNA follows: TGTGCCAGCAGCTTAACGGAGGCTAGCGGGAGAGTCTACGAGCAGTACTTC. Its protein is CASSLTEASGRVYEQYF.

The CDR3 sequence is CASRSGTGRGRHEQYF. The CDR3 nucleotides are TGTGCCAGCAGGTCCGGGACAGGGCGAGGGCGGCACGAGCAGTACTTC. V and J are TRBV28 and TRBJ2-5; the match to TRBD1 covers 9 bases. The J call is uncertain, as TRBJ2-7 better fits the DNA end. The CDR3 has 16 residues. Germline CDR1 reads MDHEN; CDR2 reads SYDVKM.

Points on this clone: The sample has other DNA sequences that encode this CDR3 too. The chain recombines TRBV18 with TRBJ1-4; the D gene is possibly TRBD1 (6 bases). CDR1 and CDR2 from the germline V gene are KGHSH and LQKENI. The CDR3 sequence is 17 residues long. V gave up 6 bases and J gave up 4 bases, with 21 bases separating them. CDR3 bases: TGTGCCAGCTCCCCGGGCCTTTTGACAGGACGTAATGAAAAACTGTTTTTT. This sequence encodes CASSPGLLTGRNEKLFF. The full variable domain, its missing parts supplied by reference TRBV18 and TRBJ1-4, is NAGVMQNPRHLVRRRGQEARLRCSPMKGHSHVYWYRQLPEEGLKFMVYLQKENIIDESGMPKERFSAEFPKEGPSILRIQQVVRGDSAAYFCASSPGLLTGRNEKLFFGSGTQLSVL.

This chain uses TRBV29-1 with TRBJ1-4; 7 bases map to TRBD1. After removal of 4 bases from V and 4 bases from J, the junction contained 6 bases not matched to a gene. Per germline, CDR1 SQVTM and CDR2 ANQGSEA. The CDR3 length is 14 residues. CDR3 sequence (DNA): TGCAGCGTTGGAAAGGGGGCAGGTAATGAAAAACTGTTTTTT. It codes for CSVGKGAGNEKLFF.

The chain joins TRBV7-9 to TRBJ1-5; D is uncertain. The V gene lost 6 bases and the J gene lost 5 bases, with 11 bases spanning the gap. Looked up from germline, CDR1 is SEHNR and CDR2 is FQNEAQ (reference sequence). This CDR3 is 13 amino acids long. CDR3: CASSMLEDQPQHF. The CDR3 region has the DNA TGTGCCAGCAGTATGCTGGAGGATCAGCCCCAGCATTTT.

This chain uses TRBV10-3 with TRBJ2-7; 11 bases are a match to TRBD1. Germline CDR1 ENHRY, CDR2 SYGVKD. The CDR3 runs to 14 residues. After removal of 2 bases from V and 9 bases from J, the junction contained 6 bases not matched to a gene. CDR3 bases: TGTGCCATCAGTGAGGGACAGGGGGCTTTAGGGCAGTACTTC. Its protein product is CAISEGQGALGQYF.

The J gene is TRBJ1-1, the V gene TRBV7-9; D perhaps matches TRBD1 (6 bases). There are 14 residues in the CDR3. V dropped 1 base and J dropped 7 bases, with 13 bases sitting between them. Looked up from germline, CDR1 is SEHNR and CDR2 is FQNEAQ (reference sequence). The CDR3 DNA reads TGTGCCAGCAGCTTAGAACAATTGGGACATGAAGCTTTCTTT. It specifies CASSLEQLGHEAFF.

The rearrangement uses TRBV19 and TRBJ2-3; 9 bases fit TRBD1. The CDR3 extends over 15 amino acids. The V segment lost 4 bases and the J segment 2 bases; nucleotides outside the gene matches: 4. Germline loops: CDR1 LNHDA, CDR2 SQIVND (reference sequence). The CDR3 DNA sequence: TGTGCCAGTAGTACAGACAGGGGGTACACAGATACGCAGTATTTT. As protein: CASSTDRGYTDTQYF. Combining the CDR3 with reference TRBV19 and TRBJ2-3 gives the whole variable domain DGGITQSPKYLFRKEGQNVTLSCEQNLNHDAMYWYRQDPGQGLRLIYYSQIVNDFQKGDIAEGYSVSREKKESFPLTVTSAQKNPTAFYLCASSTDRGYTDTQYFGPGTRLTVL.

The chain carries TRBV7-9 and TRBJ1-5; D gene ambiguous. This CDR3 has 15 residues. Germline CDR1 SEHNR, CDR2 FQNEAQ (reference sequence). V was cut by 1 base and J by 0 bases, with 7 bases left in between. The CDR3 region is CASSLGRYSNQPQHF. The CDR3 bases are TGTGCCAGCAGCTTAGGGCGGTATAGCAATCAGCCCCAGCATTTT. Supplemented by reference TRBV7-9 and TRBJ1-5, the full variable domain reads DTGVSQNPRHKITKRGQNVTFRCDPISEHNRLYWYRQTLGQGPEFLTYFQNEAQLEKSRLLSDRFSAERPKGSFSTLEIQRTEQGDSAMYLCASSLGRYSNQPQHFGDGTRLSIL.

This chain connects TRBV2 to TRBJ2-7; 8 bases align to TRBD1. The ends lost 4 bases at V and 6 bases at J; junction bases unmatched: 5. Germline-derived CDR1 and CDR2 are SNHLY and FYNNEI. The CDR3 spans 13 residues. The CDR3 is CASSGTGLGEQYF. CDR3 in DNA: TGTGCCAGCAGTGGGACAGGGTTGGGCGAGCAGTACTTC.

The V and J genes are TRBV4-1 and TRBJ2-3; weak D call: TRBD1 (5 bases). This CDR3 is 15 amino acids long. Germline CDR1 reads MGHRA; CDR2 reads YSYEKL. The V end lost 3 bases, the J end lost 6 bases, and 16 bases lay between the germline ends. The CDR3 region is CASSHQDSWGDTQYF. The CDR3, as DNA: TGCGCCAGCAGCCATCAAGACAGCTGGGGTGATACGCAGTATTTT.

This clone was seen a few times. The chain carries TRBV5-4 and TRBJ2-1, with TRBD1 as a possible D gene (5 bases). V dropped 4 bases and J dropped 2 bases, with 10 bases sitting between them. This CDR3 is 14 amino acids long. From germline, CDR1 is SGHNT and CDR2 YYREEE (reference sequence). Written as DNA, the CDR3 is TGTGCCAGCAGCACTCAGACAGCCTACAATGAGCAGTTCTTC. As protein: CASSTQTAYNEQFF.

V and J are TRBV29-1 and TRBJ1-2; maybe TRBD1 (5 bases). The germline V and J ends were trimmed by 6 bases and 5 bases, with 19 bases remaining between them. The CDR3 sequence is 14 residues long. The germline V gene encodes CDR1 SQVTM and CDR2 ANQGSEA. The CDR3 region has the DNA TGCAGCGTACAGAGCACAGGCGACGGGTATGGCTACACCTTC. This encodes CSVQSTGDGYGYTF.

This chain connects TRBV6-6 to TRBJ1-2, with D unresolved. The germline V gene encodes CDR1 MNHNY and CDR2 SVGAGI (reference sequence). This CDR3 contains 14 residues. V was shortened by 0 bases and J by 2 bases, with 7 bases between the two germline ends. CDR3 protein: CASSYSSENYGYTF. The CDR3 nucleotides read TGTGCCAGCAGTTACTCGAGTGAGAACTATGGCTACACCTTC.

The chain couples TRBV6-5 to TRBJ2-2; no firm D call. The V gene's germline CDR1 is MNHEY and CDR2 SVGAGI. With 5 bases removed from V and 4 bases from J, the gap between germline ends came to 14 bases. The CDR3 sequence is 15 residues long. The chain's CDR3 is CASSQDTIPTGELFF. The CDR3 DNA reads TGTGCCAGCAGTCAAGACACCATTCCCACCGGGGAGCTGTTTTTT.

The DNA for the CDR3 is TGTGCCAGCAAACCCTGGGGCGGGACCACCTACGAGCAGTACTTC. Its protein is CASKPWGGTTYEQYF. V gene TRBV28 combines with J gene TRBJ2-7, with D tentatively TRBD2 (6 bases). CDR1 is MDHEN, CDR2 SYDVKM, per germline. The CDR3 sequence is 15 residues long. V was pared by 7 bases and J by 2 bases, with 18 bases between.

V gene TRBV7-8 combines with J gene TRBJ2-2; 12 bases are a match to TRBD1. Germline CDR1 SGHVS, CDR2 FQNEAQ. The CDR3 runs to 18 residues. V shed 4 bases and J 5 bases; nucleotides not matched to a gene: 11. In nucleotides, the CDR3 is TGTGCCAGCAGCTCCTTCATTTGGGACAGGGGGCGGACCGGGGAGCTGTTTTTT. It codes for CASSSFIWDRGRTGELFF.

The rearrangement uses TRBV2 and TRBJ2-1; 10 positions agree with TRBD2. V was clipped by 1 base and J by 14 bases; unmatched bases: 5. The CDR3 totals 13 residues. Germline CDR1 reads SNHLY; CDR2 reads FYNNEI. The CDR3 is CASSEEVAGGKFF. CDR3 DNA: TGTGCCAGCAGTGAAGAGGTAGCGGGAGGCAAGTTCTTC.

This clone showed up just a few times. This chain connects TRBV28 to TRBJ2-2; D is possibly TRBD2 (6 bases). V was pared by 4 bases and J by 5 bases, with 11 bases between. There are 14 residues in the CDR3. From germline, CDR1 is MDHEN and CDR2 SYDVKM. Written as DNA, the CDR3 is TGTGCCAGCAGTTCTCCTAGCGTAACCGGGGAGCTGTTTTTT. This translates into CASSSPSVTGELFF.